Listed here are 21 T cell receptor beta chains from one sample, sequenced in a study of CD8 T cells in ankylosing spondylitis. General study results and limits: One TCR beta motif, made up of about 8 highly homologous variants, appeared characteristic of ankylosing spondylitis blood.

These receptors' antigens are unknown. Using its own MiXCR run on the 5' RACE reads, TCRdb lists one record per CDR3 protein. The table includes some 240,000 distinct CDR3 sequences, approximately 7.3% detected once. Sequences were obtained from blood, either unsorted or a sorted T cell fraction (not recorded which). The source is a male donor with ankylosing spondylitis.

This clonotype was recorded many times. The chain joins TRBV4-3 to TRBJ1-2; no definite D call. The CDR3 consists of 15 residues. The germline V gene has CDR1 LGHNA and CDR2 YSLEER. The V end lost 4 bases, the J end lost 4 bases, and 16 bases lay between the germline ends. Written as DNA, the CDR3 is TGCGCCAGCAGCCCGCCCTACGGCAGTACCTATGGCTACACCTTC. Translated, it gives CASSPPYGSTYGYTF.

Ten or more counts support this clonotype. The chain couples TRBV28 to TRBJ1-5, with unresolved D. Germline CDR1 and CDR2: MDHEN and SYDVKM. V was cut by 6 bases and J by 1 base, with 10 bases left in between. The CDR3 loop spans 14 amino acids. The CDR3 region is CASRPTKSNQPQHF. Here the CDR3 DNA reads TGTGCCAGCAGGCCTACAAAGAGCAATCAGCCCCAGCATTTT.

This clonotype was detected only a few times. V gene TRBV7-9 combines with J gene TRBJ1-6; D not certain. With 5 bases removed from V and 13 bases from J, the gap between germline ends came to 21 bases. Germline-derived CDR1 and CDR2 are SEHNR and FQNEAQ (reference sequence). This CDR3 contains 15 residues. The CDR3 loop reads CASSHSGENRVPLHF. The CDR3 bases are TGTGCCAGCAGCCATAGTGGGGAGAACCGAGTCCCCCTCCACTTT.

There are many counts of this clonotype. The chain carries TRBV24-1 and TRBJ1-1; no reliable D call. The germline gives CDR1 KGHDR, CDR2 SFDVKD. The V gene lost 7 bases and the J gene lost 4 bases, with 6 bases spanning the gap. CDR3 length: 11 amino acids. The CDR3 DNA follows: TGTGCCACCAGAGATGGCACTGAAGCTTTCTTT. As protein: CATRDGTEAFF.

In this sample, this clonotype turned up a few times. For the CDR3, the DNA is TGTGCCAGCAGCGTAGCTTCCATGTCCTCCTACAATGAGCAGTTCTTC. Encoded protein: CASSVASMSSYNEQFF. The V gene is TRBV9, the J gene TRBJ2-1; D call uncertain. Germline V gene data show CDR1 as SGDLS and CDR2 as YYNGEE. Trimming cost V 0 bases and J 0 bases, with 10 bases left between them. The CDR3 spans 16 residues.

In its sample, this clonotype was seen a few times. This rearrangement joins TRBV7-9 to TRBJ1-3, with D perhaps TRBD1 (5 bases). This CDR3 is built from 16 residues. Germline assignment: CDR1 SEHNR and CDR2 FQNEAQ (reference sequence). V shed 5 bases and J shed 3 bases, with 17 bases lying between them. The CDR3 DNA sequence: TGTGCCAGCAGCCCTAGTTGGGGGATAGGTGGAAACACCATATATTTT. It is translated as CASSPSWGIGGNTIYF.

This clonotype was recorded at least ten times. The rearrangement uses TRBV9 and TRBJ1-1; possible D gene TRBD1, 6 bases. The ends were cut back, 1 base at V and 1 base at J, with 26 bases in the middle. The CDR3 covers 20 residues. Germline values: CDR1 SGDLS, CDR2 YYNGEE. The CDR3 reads CASSVTPQLQGWEGNTEAFF. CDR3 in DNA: TGTGCCAGCAGCGTAACGCCCCAACTACAGGGTTGGGAGGGGAACACTGAAGCTTTCTTT.

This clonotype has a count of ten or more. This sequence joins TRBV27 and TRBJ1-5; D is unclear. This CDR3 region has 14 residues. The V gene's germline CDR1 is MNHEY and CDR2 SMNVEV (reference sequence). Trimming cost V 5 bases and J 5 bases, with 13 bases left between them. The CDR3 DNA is TGTGCCAGCAGTCCCGGATTGTCTTATCAGCCCCAGCATTTT. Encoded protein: CASSPGLSYQPQHF.

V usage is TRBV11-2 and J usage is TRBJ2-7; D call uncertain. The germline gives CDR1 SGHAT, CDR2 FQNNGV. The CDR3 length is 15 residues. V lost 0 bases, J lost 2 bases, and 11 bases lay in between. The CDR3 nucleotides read TGTGCCAGCAGCTTAGATGCAGAGTTAACCTACGAGCAGTACTTC. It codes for CASSLDAELTYEQYF.

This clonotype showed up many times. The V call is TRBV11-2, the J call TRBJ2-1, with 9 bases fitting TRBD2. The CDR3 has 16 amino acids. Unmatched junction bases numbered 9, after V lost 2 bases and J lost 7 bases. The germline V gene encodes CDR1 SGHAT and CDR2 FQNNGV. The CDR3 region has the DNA TGTGCCAGCAGCTTAAGTCGGCGGGAGGGATGGAATGAGCAGTTCTTC. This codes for CASSLSRREGWNEQFF.

The CDR3 nucleotides are TGTGCCAGCAGTGAAAGGAGGGGTGAGCAGTTCTTC. Encoded protein: CASSERRGEQFF. The gene calls are TRBV2 and TRBJ2-1; perhaps TRBD2 as D (6 bases). This CDR3 has 12 residues. Germline CDR1 is SNHLY and CDR2 is FYNNEI. Trimming removed 2 bases at V and 9 bases at J, with 8 bases between.

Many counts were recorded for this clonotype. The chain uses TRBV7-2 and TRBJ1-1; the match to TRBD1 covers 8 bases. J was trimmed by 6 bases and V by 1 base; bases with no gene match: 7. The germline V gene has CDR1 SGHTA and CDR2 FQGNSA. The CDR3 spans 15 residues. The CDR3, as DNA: TGTGCCAGCAGCTTAGGGACAGGGCCTTACGCTGAAGCTTTCTTT. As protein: CASSLGTGPYAEAFF.

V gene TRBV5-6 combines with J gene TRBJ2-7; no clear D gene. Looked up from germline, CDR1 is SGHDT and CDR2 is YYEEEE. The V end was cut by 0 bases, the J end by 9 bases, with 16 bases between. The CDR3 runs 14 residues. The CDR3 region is CASSLGGRLSGQYF. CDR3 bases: TGTGCCAGCAGCTTGGGTGGCCGGCTCAGTGGGCAGTACTTC. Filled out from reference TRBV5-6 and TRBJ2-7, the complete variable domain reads DAGVTQSPTHLIKTRGQQVTLRCSPKSGHDTVSWYQQALGQGPQFIFQYYEEEERQRGNFPDRFSGHQFPNYSSELNVNALLLGDSALYLCASSLGGRLSGQYFGPGTRLTVT.

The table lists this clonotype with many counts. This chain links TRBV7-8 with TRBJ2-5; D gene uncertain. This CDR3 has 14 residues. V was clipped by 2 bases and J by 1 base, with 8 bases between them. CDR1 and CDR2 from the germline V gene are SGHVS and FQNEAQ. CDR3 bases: TGTGCCAGCAGCTTACTACCACGCCAAGAGACCCAGTACTTC. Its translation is CASSLLPRQETQYF.

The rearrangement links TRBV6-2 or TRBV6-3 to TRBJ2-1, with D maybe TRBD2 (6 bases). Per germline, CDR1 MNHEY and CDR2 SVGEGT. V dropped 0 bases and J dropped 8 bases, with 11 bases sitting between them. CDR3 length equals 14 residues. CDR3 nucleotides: TGTGCCAGCAGTTACTCACTAGCTCGCTATGAGCAGTTCTTC. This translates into CASSYSLARYEQFF.

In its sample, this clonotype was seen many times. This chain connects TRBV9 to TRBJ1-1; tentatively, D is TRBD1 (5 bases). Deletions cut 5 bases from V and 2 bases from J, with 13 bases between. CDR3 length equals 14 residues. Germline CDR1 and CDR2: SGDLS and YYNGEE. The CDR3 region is CASRPLGGNTEAFF. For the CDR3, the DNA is TGTGCCAGCAGACCCCTCGGGGGAAACACTGAAGCTTTCTTT.

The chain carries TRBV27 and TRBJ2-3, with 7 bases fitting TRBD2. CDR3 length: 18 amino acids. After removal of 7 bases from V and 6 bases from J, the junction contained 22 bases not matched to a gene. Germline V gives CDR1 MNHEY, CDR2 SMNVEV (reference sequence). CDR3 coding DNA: TGTGCCAGCAAGTTCGCCCCGACTGGGGTAGCGGGCCGTGATACGCAGTATTTT. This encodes CASKFAPTGVAGRDTQYF.

CDR3 nucleotide sequence: TGTGCCAGCAGTATTCTAAGGGGGACCCTTTACGAGCAGTACTTC. Its protein is CASSILRGTLYEQYF. V is TRBV27 and J is TRBJ2-7; D is possibly TRBD1 (6 bases). CDR1 is MNHEY and CDR2 is SMNVEV in the germline V gene (reference sequence). CDR3 length: 15 residues. Trimming removed 5 bases at V and 4 bases at J, with 18 bases between.

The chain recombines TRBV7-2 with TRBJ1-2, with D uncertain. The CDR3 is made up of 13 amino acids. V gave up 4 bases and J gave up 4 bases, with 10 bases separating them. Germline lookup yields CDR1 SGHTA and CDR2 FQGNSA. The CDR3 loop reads CASSSGSGYGYTF. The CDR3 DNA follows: TGTGCCAGCAGCTCCGGTAGTGGCTATGGCTACACCTTC.

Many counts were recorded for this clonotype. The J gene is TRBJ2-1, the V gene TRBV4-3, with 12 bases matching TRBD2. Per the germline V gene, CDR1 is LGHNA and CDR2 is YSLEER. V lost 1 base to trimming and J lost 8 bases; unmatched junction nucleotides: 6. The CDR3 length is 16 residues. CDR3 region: CASSQGTSGNVDEQFF. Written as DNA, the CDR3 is TGCGCCAGCAGCCAAGGGACTAGCGGGAATGTCGATGAGCAGTTCTTC.

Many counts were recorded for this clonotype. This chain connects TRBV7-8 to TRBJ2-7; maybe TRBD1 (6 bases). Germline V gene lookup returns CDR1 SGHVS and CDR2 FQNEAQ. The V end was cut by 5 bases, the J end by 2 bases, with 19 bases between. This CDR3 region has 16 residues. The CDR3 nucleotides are TGTGCCAGCAGCGTTGGGGTGGGGGCCCCCCCCTACGAGCAGTACTTC. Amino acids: CASSVGVGAPPYEQYF.